This entry is about one T cell receptor beta chain. The antigen is undetermined. TCRdb re-called the 5' RACE reads with MiXCR, one entry per CDR3 protein. The sample shows roughly 300,000 distinct CDR3 sequences, 7% to 10% of them seen only once. These data are taken from a study of T-cell memory formation after mild COVID-19. Study information: Largely, the TCR clusters proved donor specific. Study-level results: Balance between CD4 and CD8 was seen in clones contracting day 15 to 85, and a CD4+ lean was seen in later expanders.

CDR3 length: 15 residues. V lost 3 bases, J lost 5 bases, and 13 bases lay in between. CDR1 is LGHDT and CDR2 is YNNKEL in the germline V gene (reference sequence). Sequenced sample: PBMCs or a T cell subset sorted from them (not recorded which). This clonotype was obtained from a man aged 18 to 29 who had mild COVID-19 (a few samples of this study predate the infection). Cell type and time point are not known. The chain combines TRBV3-1 with TRBJ2-2; D is possibly TRBD1 or TRBD2 (5 bases each). The CDR3, as DNA: TGTGCCAGCAGCCAGAGGGCCCCAGGGACCGGGGAGCTGTTTTTT. Translated: CASSQRAPGTGELFF.